A selection of T cell receptor beta chains follows, all from one sample in a study of a mutant IDH1 vaccine in newly diagnosed glioma. Only in-frame clones appear in the TCRdb table, and some are missing; sequencing was by immunoSEQ multiplex PCR. Among about 42,000 clones listed, around 83% were seen once. What these receptors recognize is not known. Sample: PBMCs, taken from a glioma patient whose treatment included an IDH1 peptide vaccine. The source of these receptors is a woman aged 50 to 60 with glioma. CDR3s include the opening cysteine and the closing phenylalanine or tryptophan. D genes are given only for firm matches. For some rows the clone size is stated as once, few or many, or as a class when expanded; others skip it.

v_call: TRBV9; clone_size: NA; d_call: NA; j_call: TRBJ1-2; cdr3_aa: CASSPREGEGYTF; cdr3_nt: TGTGCCAGCAGCCCGCGGGAGGGGGAAGGCTACACCTTC
v_call: TRBV9; clone_size: once; d_call: NA; j_call: TRBJ1-2; cdr3_aa: CASSVDGVTNGYTF; cdr3_nt: TGTGCCAGCAGCGTAGATGGGGTTACCAATGGCTACACCTTC
v_call: TRBV27; clone_size: NA; d_call: TRBD1; j_call: TRBJ1-2; cdr3_aa: CASSADRGNYGYTF; cdr3_nt: TGTGCCAGCAGTGCGGACAGGGGGAACTATGGCTACACCTTC
v_call: TRBV12-5; clone_size: few; d_call: TRBD2; j_call: TRBJ2-3; cdr3_aa: CASQTGTSGDSTDTQYF; cdr3_nt: TGTGCTAGTCAGACAGGGACTAGCGGGGATAGCACAGATACGCAGTATTTT
v_call: TRBV19; clone_size: NA; d_call: NA; j_call: TRBJ1-1; cdr3_aa: CATKGSDNTEAFF; cdr3_nt: TGTGCCACCAAAGGGAGCGACAACACTGAAGCTTTCTTT
v_call: TRBV18; clone_size: NA; d_call: TRBD1; j_call: TRBJ2-7; cdr3_aa: CASSLSGTAYEQYF; cdr3_nt: TGTGCCAGCTCACTGAGTGGGACAGCCTACGAGCAGTACTTC
v_call: TRBV6-4; clone_size: once; d_call: NA; j_call: TRBJ2-1; cdr3_aa: CASSVKLGNEQFF; cdr3_nt: TGTGCCAGCAGTGTAAAACTAGGCAATGAGCAGTTCTTC
v_call: TRBV7-6; clone_size: few; d_call: NA; j_call: TRBJ1-6; cdr3_aa: CASSPRLGSPLHF; cdr3_nt: TGTGCCAGCAGTCCCCGCCTTGGTTCACCCCTCCACTTT
v_call: TRBV2; clone_size: NA; d_call: NA; j_call: TRBJ1-1; cdr3_aa: CASSDWSGGTEAFF; cdr3_nt: TGTGCCAGCAGTGATTGGAGTGGGGGGACTGAAGCTTTCTTT
v_call: TRBV7-2; clone_size: NA; d_call: NA; j_call: TRBJ1-3; cdr3_aa: CASSLGQGVGNTIYF; cdr3_nt: TGTGCCAGCAGCTTAGGGCAGGGAGTTGGAAACACCATATATTTT
v_call: TRBV6-1; clone_size: NA; d_call: NA; j_call: TRBJ1-6; cdr3_aa: CAIWSGYNSPLHF; cdr3_nt: TGTGCCATCTGGTCAGGTTACAATTCACCCCTCCACTTT
v_call: TRBV7-2; clone_size: NA; d_call: TRBD1; j_call: TRBJ2-7; cdr3_aa: CASSPGTGRDEQYF; cdr3_nt: TGTGCCAGCAGCCCCGGGACAGGGCGAGACGAGCAGTACTTC
v_call: TRBV18; clone_size: few; d_call: NA; j_call: TRBJ2-2; cdr3_aa: CASSPDGNTGELFF; cdr3_nt: TGTGCCAGCTCTCCCGACGGGAACACCGGGGAGCTGTTTTTT
v_call: TRBV10-3; clone_size: NA; d_call: NA; j_call: TRBJ2-5; cdr3_aa: CAISEGETQYF; cdr3_nt: TGTGCCATCAGTGAGGGGGAGACCCAGTACTTC
v_call: TRBV7-2; clone_size: NA; d_call: TRBD2; j_call: TRBJ2-7; cdr3_aa: CASSYGTSGWQYF; cdr3_nt: TGTGCCAGCAGCTACGGGACTAGCGGGTGGCAGTACTTC
v_call: TRBV2; clone_size: NA; d_call: NA; j_call: TRBJ1-1; cdr3_aa: CASSDGHTNTEAFF; cdr3_nt: TGTGCCAGCAGTGACGGACACACGAACACTGAAGCTTTCTTT
v_call: TRBV6-5; clone_size: NA; d_call: TRBD1; j_call: TRBJ1-2; cdr3_aa: CASSRGDRANYGYTF; cdr3_nt: TGTGCCAGCAGTAGAGGGGACAGAGCTAACTATGGCTACACCTTC
v_call: TRBV11-2; clone_size: NA; d_call: NA; j_call: TRBJ2-1; cdr3_aa: CASSLELGEQFF; cdr3_nt: TGTGCCAGCAGCTTAGAATTGGGTGAGCAGTTCTTC
v_call: TRBV20-1; clone_size: once; d_call: NA; j_call: TRBJ1-1; cdr3_aa: CSASQLLEAFF; cdr3_nt: TGCAGTGCTAGTCAACTTCTTGAAGCTTTCTTT
v_call: TRBV18; clone_size: NA; d_call: TRBD2; j_call: TRBJ2-3; cdr3_aa: CASSPTSGDNTDTQYF; cdr3_nt: TGTGCCAGCTCCCCGACTAGCGGGGACAACACAGATACGCAGTATTTT